Sequencing of this T cell receptor beta chain was carried out in a study of T cells in Graves' hyperthyroidism and ophthalmopathy. RNA transcripts gave rise to amplified TCR beta CDR3 regions. HTBI primers were the set used in a first-round RT-PCR of the TCR CDR3. Each CDR3 protein is one row after TCRdb ran MiXCR on the multiplex PCR reads. The data hold 600,000 or so distinct CDR3 sequences, with around 15% observed a single time. Germline CDR1 is SGHRS and CDR2 is YFSETQ. The CDR3 totals 14 residues. V lost 4 bases to trimming and J lost 7 bases, with 14 bases between them. Specimen: blood. The chain couples TRBV5-1 to TRBJ2-2; D is unclear. The clonotype originates from a woman aged 25 to 45 with Graves' hyperthyroidism. CDR3 nucleotides: TGCGCCAGCAGCCTGGCCCCTGGGAACGGGGAGCTGTTTTTT. It specifies CASSLAPGNGELFF.